These 12 T cell receptor beta chains share one sample of origin, sequenced in a study of cytomegalovirus exposure and HLA in healthy donors. PCR amplification relied on 60 Vbeta primers (plus 13 Jbeta primers). Using immunoSEQ multiplex PCR, the repertoire was profiled, and TCRdb retains in-frame clones only, with some absent. The profile covers approximately 160,000 clones, with around 77% appearing a single time and 1% taken by the ten largest. Sequencing was performed on PBMCs. The receptors were sampled from a woman in her fifties or sixties in good health and CMV-seropositive.

The chain combines TRBV5-1 with TRBJ1-6; no firm D call. V was shortened by 0 bases and J by 11 bases, with 9 bases between the two germline ends. This CDR3 region has 13 residues. Germline lookup yields CDR1 SGHRS and CDR2 YFSETQ. The CDR3 bases are TGCGCCAGCAGCTTGGACGGGGATCCACCCCTCCACTTT. It is translated as CASSLDGDPPLHF. Based on the CDR3 plus reference TRBV5-1 and TRBJ1-6, the full variable domain is KAGVTQTPRYLIKTRGQQVTLSCSPISGHRSVSWYQQTPGQGLQFLFEYFSETQRNKGNFPGRFSGRQFSNSRSEMNVSTLELGDSALYLCASSLDGDPPLHFGNGTRLTVT.

This clone was observed a few times. The chain couples TRBV10-3 to TRBJ2-3; 9 nucleotides line up with TRBD2. Germline assignment: CDR1 ENHRY and CDR2 SYGVKD. CDR3 length equals 17 residues. Trimming cost V 3 bases and J 3 bases; bases outside gene matches: 10. For the CDR3, the DNA is TGTGCCATCAGTGACTCTTTGCGGGGGGGCCGGACAGATACGCAGTATTTT. As protein: CAISDSLRGGRTDTQYF.

The V call is TRBV5-1, the J call TRBJ2-3; a weak D match, TRBD2 (5 bases). Trimming removed 0 bases at V and 0 bases at J, with 8 bases between. The CDR3 runs to 15 residues. Germline CDR1 is SGHRS and CDR2 is YFSETQ. As DNA, the CDR3 is TGCGCCAGCAGCTTGGGGTGGACTAGCACAGATACGCAGTATTTT. This codes for CASSLGWTSTDTQYF.

In its sample, this clone was seen once. This chain connects TRBV6-1 to TRBJ2-7, with 7 nucleotides matching TRBD1. Germline assignment: CDR1 MNHNS and CDR2 SASEGT. This CDR3 spans 13 amino acids. Unmatched junction bases numbered 5, after V lost 7 bases and J lost 2 bases. In DNA, the CDR3 is TGTGCCAGCACCCGGACAGGCACCTACGAGCAGTACTTC. This encodes CASTRTGTYEQYF.

V usage is TRBV15 and J usage is TRBJ2-7; D possibly corresponds to TRBD1 (6 bases). The CDR3 totals 14 residues. CDR1 is LNHNV, CDR2 YYDKDF, per germline (reference sequence). V was pared by 0 bases and J by 2 bases, with 8 bases between. The chain's CDR3 is CATSRDGGPYEQYF. The CDR3 region has the DNA TGTGCCACCAGCAGAGATGGGGGCCCCTACGAGCAGTACTTC.

The J gene is TRBJ1-1, the V gene TRBV28; D remains ambiguous. Trimming removed 6 bases from V and 2 bases from J, with 7 bases in between. The CDR3 contains 12 residues. Germline CDR1 is MDHEN and CDR2 is SYDVKM. This chain's CDR3 is CASRELNTEAFF. CDR3 coding DNA: TGTGCCAGCAGGGAACTAAACACTGAAGCTTTCTTT.

V usage is TRBV9 and J usage is TRBJ1-3, with 8 bases that match TRBD1. CDR1 is SGDLS and CDR2 is YYNGEE in the germline V gene. The CDR3 contains 18 residues. Losses at the gene ends were 0 bases for V and 1 base for J; bases not matched to a gene: 9. Written as DNA, the CDR3 is TGTGCCAGCAGCGTAGCTTCCGGACAGGGTATTTCTGGAAACACCATATATTTT. It specifies CASSVASGQGISGNTIYF.

This clone turned up a few times. The chain recombines TRBV7-2 with TRBJ1-5; D might be TRBD1 (5 bases). Germline CDR1 and CDR2: SGHTA and FQGNSA. V was pared by 7 bases and J by 7 bases, with 17 bases between. The CDR3 totals 14 residues. The CDR3, as DNA: TGTGCCAGCACCGCCAACCGGGCAGGGCAGCCCCAGCATTTT. Translated, it gives CASTANRAGQPQHF.

The chain carries TRBV4-1 and TRBJ2-2, with D maybe TRBD2 (7 bases). CDR1 MGHRA and CDR2 YSYEKL come from the germline V gene. V was trimmed by 4 bases and J by 5 bases, leaving 17 bases between them. CDR3 length equals 16 residues. The CDR3 coding sequence is TGCGCCAGCAGCCGACGGCGAGGGGGGGCTACCGGGGAGCTGTTTTTT. It translates to CASSRRRGGATGELFF.

This clone appeared a few times. CDR3 in amino acids: CASSTGRGETQYF. The CDR3 DNA sequence: TGTGCCAGCAGCACCGGGCGGGGAGAGACCCAGTACTTC. The chain carries TRBV7-9 and TRBJ2-5; possible D gene TRBD2, 6 bases. CDR3 length equals 13 residues. Germline CDR1 is SEHNR and CDR2 is FQNEAQ (reference sequence). Trimming cost V 5 bases and J 4 bases, with 11 bases left between them.

The chain recombines TRBV28 with TRBJ2-5; 10 bases line up with TRBD2. CDR1 and CDR2 from the germline V gene are MDHEN and SYDVKM. V was clipped by 2 bases and J by 5 bases; unmatched bases: 5. The CDR3 contains 15 residues. The CDR3, as DNA: TGTGCCAGCAGTTTAGAGCGGGGGGGCCTGGAGACCCAGTACTTC. This sequence encodes CASSLERGGLETQYF.

V gene TRBV6-5 combines with J gene TRBJ1-1; no clear D gene. CDR1 is MNHEY and CDR2 is SVGAGI in the germline V gene. The V gene lost 5 bases and the J gene lost 1 base, with 14 bases spanning the gap. CDR3 size: 15 residues. Written as DNA, the CDR3 is TGTGCCAGCAGTCCCCCGGGAGGGCAGAACACTGAAGCTTTCTTT. It encodes CASSPPGGQNTEAFF.